The TCR beta chain under discussion was sequenced for a study of cytomegalovirus exposure and HLA in healthy donors. Overall study findings and caveats: Cytomegalovirus-associated status was assigned to some 180 TCR beta chains. The study found most TCR sequences rare, yet found some public TCRs in many donors. Confirmation was obtained in vitro that a few CMV-associated chains are specific for CMV antigens.

The donors were members of the validation cohort comprising over a hundred subjects, separate from the approximately 630-subject first cohort. In germline, CDR1 is SGHRS, CDR2 YFSETQ. V was cut by 3 bases and J by 1 base, with 9 bases left in between. The CDR3 loop spans 14 amino acids. Here immunoSEQ multiplex PCR was the method, and the copy in TCRdb shows in-frame clones only, minus some. The repertoire holds fewer than 70,000 clones, with 90% as singletons. Regarding this clone: What it recognizes is unknown.

The clonotype originates from a man in his late teens or twenties in good health and CMV-seronegative. Material for sequencing was PBMCs. J is TRBJ2-3 and V is TRBV5-1; unclear D gene. CDR3 sequence reads: CASSSDSGTDTQYF. The CDR3 coding sequence is TGCGCCAGCAGCTCAGATTCCGGCACAGATACGCAGTATTTT.